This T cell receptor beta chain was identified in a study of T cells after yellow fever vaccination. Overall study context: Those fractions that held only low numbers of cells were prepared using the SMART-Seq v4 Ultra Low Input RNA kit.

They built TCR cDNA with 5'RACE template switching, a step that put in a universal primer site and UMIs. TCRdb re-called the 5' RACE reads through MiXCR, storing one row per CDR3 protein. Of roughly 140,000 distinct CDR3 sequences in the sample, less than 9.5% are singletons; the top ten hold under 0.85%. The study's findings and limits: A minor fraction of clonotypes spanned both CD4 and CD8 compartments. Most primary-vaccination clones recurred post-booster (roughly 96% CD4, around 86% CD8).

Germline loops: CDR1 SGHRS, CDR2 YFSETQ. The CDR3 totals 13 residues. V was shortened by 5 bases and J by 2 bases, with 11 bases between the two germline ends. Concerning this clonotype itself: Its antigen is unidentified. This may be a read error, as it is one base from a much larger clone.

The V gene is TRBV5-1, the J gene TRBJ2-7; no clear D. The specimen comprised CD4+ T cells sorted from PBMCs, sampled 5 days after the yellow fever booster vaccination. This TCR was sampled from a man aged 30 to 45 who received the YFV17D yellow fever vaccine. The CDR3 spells CASRGNSAYEQYF. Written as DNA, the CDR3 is TGCGCCAGCAGGGGGAACAGTGCCTACGAGCAGTACTTC.